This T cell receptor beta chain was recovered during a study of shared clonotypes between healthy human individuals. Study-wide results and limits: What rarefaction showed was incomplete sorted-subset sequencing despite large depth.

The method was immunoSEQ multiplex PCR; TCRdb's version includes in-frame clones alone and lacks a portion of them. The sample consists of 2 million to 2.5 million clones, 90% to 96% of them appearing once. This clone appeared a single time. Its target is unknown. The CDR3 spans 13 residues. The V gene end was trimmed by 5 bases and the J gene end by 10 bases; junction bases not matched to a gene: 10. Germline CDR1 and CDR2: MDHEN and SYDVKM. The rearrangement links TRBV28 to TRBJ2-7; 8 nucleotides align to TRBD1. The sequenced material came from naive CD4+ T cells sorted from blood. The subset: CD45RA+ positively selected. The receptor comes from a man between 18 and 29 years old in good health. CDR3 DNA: TGTGCCAGCAGTACAGGGGGAATCCCTAACCAGTACTTC. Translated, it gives CASSTGGIPNQYF.